Each of the 10 T cell receptor beta chains below was sequenced from the same sample in a study of OX40 agonist ivuxolimab in advanced cancers. Clones were sequenced by immunoSEQ multiplex PCR, and TCRdb holds only the in-frame ones, with some missing. The top ten hold 1% of the sample, which has around 67,000 clones, roughly nine tenths seen once. Sequencing used CD4+ or CD8+ T cells sorted from blood, obtained in a trial of the OX40 agonist ivuxolimab. The receptors here all came from an adult with an advanced solid tumor such as melanoma, head and neck, liver or kidney cancer.

The count of this clone is one. The chain links TRBV5-1 to TRBJ2-1; no clear D. This CDR3 contains 13 residues. The V gene's germline CDR1 is SGHRS and CDR2 YFSETQ. V lost 10 bases and J 2 bases, leaving 13 bases between the germline ends. In DNA form, the CDR3 reads TGCGCCGGCGCTGACGATCCCTACAATGAGCAGTTCTTC. It specifies CAGADDPYNEQFF. The complete variable domain, with remaining parts taken from reference TRBV5-1 and TRBJ2-1, reads KAGVTQTPRYLIKTRGQQVTLSCSPISGHRSVSWYQQTPGQGLQFLFEYFSETQRNKGNFPGRFSGRQFSNSRSEMNVSTLELGDSALYLCAGADDPYNEQFFGPGTRLTVL.

J is TRBJ1-3 and V is TRBV4-1; D gene uncertain. The CDR3 is 15 residues long. The V gene lost 3 bases and the J gene lost 3 bases, with 12 bases spanning the gap. The germline gives CDR1 MGHRA, CDR2 YSYEKL. In DNA form, the CDR3 reads TGCGCCAGCAGCCACCCTCCGGGAGGTGGAAACACCATATATTTT. Translating gives CASSHPPGGGNTIYF.

The rearrangement joins TRBV10-1 to TRBJ2-7, with TRBD1 identical over 7 bases. Germline trimming cut 2 bases from V and 3 bases from J; bases unmatched to any gene: 7. This CDR3 has 15 amino acids. The germline CDR1 and CDR2 sequences are WNHNN and SYGVQD (reference sequence). The CDR3, as DNA: TGCGCCAGCAGTGAGGATACGGGACAGTTCTACGAGCAGTACTTC. As protein: CASSEDTGQFYEQYF.

The rearrangement links TRBV18 to TRBJ2-3; D may correspond to TRBD1 or TRBD2 (5 bases each). The CDR3 has 15 amino acids. Germline values: CDR1 KGHSH, CDR2 LQKENI. Trimming cost V 2 bases and J 4 bases, with 13 bases left between them. The CDR3 loop reads CASSPRDESPDTQYF. In DNA, the CDR3 is TGTGCCAGCTCACCAAGGGACGAATCCCCAGATACGCAGTATTTT.

This clone was detected only a few times. The chain combines TRBV28 with TRBJ2-6; no clear D gene. V was cut by 3 bases and J by 0 bases, with 12 bases left in between. Germline V lookup: CDR1 MDHEN, CDR2 SYDVKM. The CDR3 spans 17 residues. The CDR3 is CASSFEGWPSGANVLTF. The CDR3 bases are TGTGCCAGCAGTTTTGAAGGCTGGCCCTCTGGGGCCAACGTCCTGACTTTC.

In regard to this clone: Sequence at one end of the junction differs from germline and may be a read error. The identical CDR3 is also encoded by other nucleotide sequences in the sample. This chain connects TRBV5-4 to TRBJ2-2, with 15 bases matching TRBD2. Germline V lookup: CDR1 SGHNT, CDR2 YYREEE (reference sequence). The CDR3 length is 17 residues. The CDR3 DNA reads TGTGCCAGCAGATTGGGACTAGCGGGAGGAAACACCGGGGAGCTGTTTTTT. The encoded protein is CASRLGLAGGNTGELFF.

This chain uses TRBV6-1 with TRBJ2-7, with D perhaps given as TRBD1 or TRBD2 (6 bases each). Germline V gene lookup returns CDR1 MNHNS and CDR2 SASEGT. V dropped 8 bases and J dropped 7 bases, with 18 bases sitting between them. This CDR3 has 13 residues. The CDR3 sequence: CASGTGASGEQYF. The CDR3 DNA sequence: TGTGCCAGCGGAACGGGGGCTTCCGGGGAGCAGTACTTC.

This chain links TRBV28 with TRBJ2-3, with no clear D. V dropped 6 bases and J dropped 0 bases, with 4 bases sitting between them. Germline-derived CDR1 and CDR2 are MDHEN and SYDVKM. The length of the CDR3 is 12 residues. The CDR3 here is CASRASTDTQYF. In DNA form, the CDR3 reads TGTGCCAGCAGAGCTAGCACAGATACGCAGTATTTT.

This chain connects TRBV4-1 to TRBJ2-1; 11 positions match TRBD2. This CDR3 comprises 15 residues. J lost 8 bases, V lost 4 bases, and 7 bases had no gene match. The germline gives CDR1 MGHRA, CDR2 YSYEKL. The CDR3 here is CASSLRLAGKDEQFF. The DNA for the CDR3 is TGCGCCAGCAGCCTTAGACTAGCGGGAAAGGATGAGCAGTTCTTC.

This sequence joins TRBV19 and TRBJ2-3; 15 positions agree with TRBD2. V trimming: 4 bases; J trimming: 4 bases; junction bases outside the gene matches: 6. In germline, CDR1 is LNHDA, CDR2 SQIVND (reference sequence). The CDR3 covers 17 residues. CDR3 residues: CASSTPGLAGGADTQYF. CDR3 DNA: TGTGCCAGTAGTACCCCGGGACTAGCGGGAGGTGCAGATACGCAGTATTTT. The whole variable domain, remainder taken from reference TRBV19 and TRBJ2-3, is DGGITQSPKYLFRKEGQNVTLSCEQNLNHDAMYWYRQDPGQGLRLIYYSQIVNDFQKGDIAEGYSVSREKKESFPLTVTSAQKNPTAFYLCASSTPGLAGGADTQYFGPGTRLTVL.